Below are 5 T cell receptor beta chains sequenced from a single sample in a study of blood T cells in healthy people across ages. Next came a second PCR, run for about 7 to 11 cycles, which used a sample-barcoded 5' primer along with a J-beta primer mix. Each CDR3 protein gets one entry after TCRdb re-called the 5' RACE reads with MiXCR. The sample has about 1.5 million distinct CDR3 sequences, around 40% seen once. What was sequenced was blood. The receptors stem from a woman younger than 35 in good health.

The chain employs TRBV10-3 and TRBJ2-1; possibly TRBD1 or TRBD2 for D (5 bases each). This CDR3 is built from 13 residues. V was shortened by 8 bases and J by 0 bases, with 8 bases between the two germline ends. The germline CDR1 and CDR2 sequences are ENHRY and SYGVKD. The CDR3 here is CAIGDLSYNEQFF. DNA for the CDR3: TGTGCCATCGGGGACCTCTCCTACAATGAGCAGTTCTTC.

J is TRBJ2-1 and V is TRBV20-1, with 11 bases identical to TRBD1. CDR1 and CDR2 (germline): DFQATT, SNEGSKA (reference sequence). V lost 5 bases to trimming and J lost 3 bases; unmatched junction nucleotides: 6. This CDR3 has 15 residues. The CDR3 sequence: CSAAGQGGGYNEQFF. CDR3 DNA sequence: TGCAGTGCTGCGGGACAGGGGGGAGGCTACAATGAGCAGTTCTTC.

This clonotype was detected many times. The chain is built from TRBV29-1 and TRBJ2-7, with D uncertain. With 2 bases removed from V and 4 bases from J, the gap between germline ends came to 6 bases. The CDR3 runs to 11 residues. CDR1 and CDR2 (germline): SQVTM, ANQGSEA. CDR3 in amino acids: CSVETVYEQYF. The CDR3, as DNA: TGCAGCGTTGAAACCGTATACGAGCAGTACTTC.

In DNA form, the CDR3 reads TGTGCCAGCACCCCTTCGGGGCGGAACACCGGGGAGCTGTTTTTT. Its protein product is CASTPSGRNTGELFF. This chain joins TRBV12-3 or TRBV12-4 and TRBJ2-2, with D perhaps given as TRBD1 or TRBD2 (5 bases each). Trimming cost V 7 bases and J 1 base, with 13 bases left between them. CDR3 size: 15 residues.

This chain joins TRBV5-6 and TRBJ2-2; D is unresolved. Between the trimmed V and J ends, which lost 1 base and 7 bases, there was a span of 8 bases. This CDR3 comprises 13 residues. CDR1 is SGHDT and CDR2 is YYEEEE in the germline V gene. The DNA of the CDR3 is TGTGCCAGCAGCTTGAAGGTTCTCGGGGAGCTGTTTTTT. This gives the protein CASSLKVLGELFF.